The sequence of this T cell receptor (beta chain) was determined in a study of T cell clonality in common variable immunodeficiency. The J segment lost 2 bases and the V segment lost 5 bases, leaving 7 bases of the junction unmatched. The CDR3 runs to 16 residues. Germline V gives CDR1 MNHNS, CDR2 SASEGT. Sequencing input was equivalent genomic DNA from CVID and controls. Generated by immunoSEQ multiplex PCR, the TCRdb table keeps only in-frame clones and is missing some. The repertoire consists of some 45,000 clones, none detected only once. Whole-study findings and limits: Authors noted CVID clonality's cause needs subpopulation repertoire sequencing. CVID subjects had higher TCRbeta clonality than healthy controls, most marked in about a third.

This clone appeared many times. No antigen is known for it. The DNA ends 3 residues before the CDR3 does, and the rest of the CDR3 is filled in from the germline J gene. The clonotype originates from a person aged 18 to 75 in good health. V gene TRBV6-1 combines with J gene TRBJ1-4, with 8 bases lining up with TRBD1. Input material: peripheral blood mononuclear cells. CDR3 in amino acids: CASSKDRGLTNEKLFF. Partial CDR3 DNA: TGTGCCAGCAGTAAAGACAGGGGCCTTACTAATGAAAAA.